This record looks at one T cell receptor beta chain sequence and its context. The antigen is unknown. The sample originates from a study of T-cell reconstitution after alpha-beta-depleted transplantation in children. The CDR3 is 17 amino acids. From germline, CDR1 is SGHDT and CDR2 YYEEEE. The junction had 5 bases not matched to a gene; V was cut back by 0 bases and J by 2 bases. Findings of the study overall: Reportedly, only several hundred clones from non-depleted graft cells drove alpha-beta T-cell counts at about two months. At one year after transplant, newly produced T cells mostly accounted for T-cell counts and diversity. There were some patients whose high TCRbeta diversity at day 60 came from surviving recipient T cells and thymic progenitors.

Using unique molecular identifiers, the investigators prepared the TCRbeta library. TCRdb reanalysed the PCR reads using MiXCR and keeps one entry per CDR3 protein. The table includes 700,000 or so distinct CDR3 sequences, approximately 14% detected once. The V gene is TRBV5-6, the J gene TRBJ2-1; 10 nucleotides match TRBD2. This sample comprised PBMCs, obtained before TCRalphabeta/CD19-depleted stem cell transplant. This clonotype was sampled from a girl aged 2-9 years with congenital amegakaryocytic thrombocytopenia, due to receive a stem cell transplant. The CDR3 sequence is CASSLAQLAGTYNEQFF. In DNA, the CDR3 is TGTGCCAGCAGCTTGGCCCAACTAGCGGGGACCTACAATGAGCAGTTCTTC.